Given below is one T cell receptor beta chain in context. Its antigen is undetermined. TCRdb re-analysed the reads in MiXCR, keeping a single row per CDR3 protein. The data contain 700,000 to 850,000 distinct CDR3 sequences, 32% of them singletons. The sample belongs to a study of T cell repertoires in cytomegalovirus infection. Notes on the study in general: Cumulative frequency (of public TCR beta family members) identified carriers of CMV plus the relevant HLA. Clonotype analysis showed dominance of the ex vivo response by HLA-C-restricted CMV-specific TCR beta clonotypes.

This TCR was recovered from a human donor in good health (CMV status not recorded). Some clones in this sample may be carry-over from other donors' samples. This specimen was cultured CD8+ T cells from PBMCs, taken from culture after CMV antigen stimulation.

CDR3 nucleotides: TGTGCCAGCAGCTTAAGGGCAGGCGATTATAATTCACCCCTCCACTTT. Translation: CASSLRAGDYNSPLHF. J is TRBJ1-6 and V is TRBV7-3, with no clear D. The CDR3 length is 16 residues. Trimming shortened V by 1 base and J by 4 bases, and 11 bases separated the two germline ends. The V gene's germline CDR1 is SGHTA and CDR2 FQGTGA. Combining the CDR3 with reference TRBV7-3 and TRBJ1-6 gives the whole variable domain GAGVSQTPSNKVTEKGKYVELRCDPISGHTALYWYRQSLGQGPEFLIYFQGTGAADDSGLPNDRFFAVRPEGSVSTLKIQRTERGDSAVYLCASSLRAGDYNSPLHFGNGTRLTVT.